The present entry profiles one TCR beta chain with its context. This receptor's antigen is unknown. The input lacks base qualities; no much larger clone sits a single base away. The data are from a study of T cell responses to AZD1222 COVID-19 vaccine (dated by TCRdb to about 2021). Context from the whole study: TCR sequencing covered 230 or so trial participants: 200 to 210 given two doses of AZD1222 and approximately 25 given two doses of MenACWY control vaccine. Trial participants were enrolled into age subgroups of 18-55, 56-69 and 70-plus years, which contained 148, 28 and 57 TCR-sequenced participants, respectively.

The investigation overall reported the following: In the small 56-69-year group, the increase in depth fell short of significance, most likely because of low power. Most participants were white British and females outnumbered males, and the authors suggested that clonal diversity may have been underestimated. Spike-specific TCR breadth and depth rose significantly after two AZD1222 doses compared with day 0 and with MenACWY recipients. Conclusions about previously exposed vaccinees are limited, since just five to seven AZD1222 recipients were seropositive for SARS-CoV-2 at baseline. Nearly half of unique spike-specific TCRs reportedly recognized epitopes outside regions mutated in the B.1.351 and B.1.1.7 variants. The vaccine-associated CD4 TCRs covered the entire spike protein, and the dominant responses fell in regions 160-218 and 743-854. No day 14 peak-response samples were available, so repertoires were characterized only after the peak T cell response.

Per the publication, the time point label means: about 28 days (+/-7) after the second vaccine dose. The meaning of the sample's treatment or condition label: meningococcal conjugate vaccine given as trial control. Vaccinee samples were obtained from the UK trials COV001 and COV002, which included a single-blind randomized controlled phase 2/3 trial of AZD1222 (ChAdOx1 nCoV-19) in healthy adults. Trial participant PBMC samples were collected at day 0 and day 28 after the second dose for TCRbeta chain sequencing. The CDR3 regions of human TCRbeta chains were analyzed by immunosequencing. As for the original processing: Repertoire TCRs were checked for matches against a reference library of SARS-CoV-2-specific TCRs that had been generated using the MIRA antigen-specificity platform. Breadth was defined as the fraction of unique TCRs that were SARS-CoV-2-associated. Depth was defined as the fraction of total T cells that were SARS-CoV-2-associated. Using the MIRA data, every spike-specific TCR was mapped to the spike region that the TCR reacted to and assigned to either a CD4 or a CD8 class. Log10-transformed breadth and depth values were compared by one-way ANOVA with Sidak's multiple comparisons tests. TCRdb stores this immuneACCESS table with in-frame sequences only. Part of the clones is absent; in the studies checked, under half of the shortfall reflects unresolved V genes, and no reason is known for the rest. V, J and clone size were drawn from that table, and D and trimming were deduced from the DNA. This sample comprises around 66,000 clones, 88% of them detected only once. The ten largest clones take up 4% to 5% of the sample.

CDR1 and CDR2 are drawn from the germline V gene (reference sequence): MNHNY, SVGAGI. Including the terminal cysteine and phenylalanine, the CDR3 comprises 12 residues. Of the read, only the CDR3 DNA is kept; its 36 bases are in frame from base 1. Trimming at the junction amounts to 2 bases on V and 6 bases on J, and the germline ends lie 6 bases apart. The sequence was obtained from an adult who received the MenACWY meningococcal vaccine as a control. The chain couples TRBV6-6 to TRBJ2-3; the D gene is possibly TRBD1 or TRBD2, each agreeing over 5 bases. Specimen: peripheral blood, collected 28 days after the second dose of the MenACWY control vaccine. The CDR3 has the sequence CASSYGTDTQYF. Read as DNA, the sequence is TGTGCCAGCAGTTACGGGACGGATACGCAGTATTTT.